This T cell receptor (beta chain) stems from a study of blood T cell repertoires in COVID-19. For the study at large: PBMCs, B-cell-depleted T cells, or T cells were the source of the cDNA or gDNA that made up the material.

Clones were sequenced by immunoSEQ multiplex PCR, and TCRdb holds only the in-frame ones, with some missing. Of roughly 59,000 clones listed, over 70% are singletons. Germline lookup yields CDR1 SGHAT and CDR2 FQNNGV. The CDR3 contains 15 residues. Trimming cost V 2 bases and J 6 bases, with 16 bases left between them. The sequence was obtained from a human donor in a cohort sampled during active COVID-19. Sequenced: peripheral blood. This chain uses TRBV11-2 with TRBJ1-2, with D perhaps matching TRBD1 (5 bases). CDR3 nucleotide sequence: TGTGCCAGCAGCTTACAGGGAATAATGGGGAATGGCTACACCTTC. It is translated as CASSLQGIMGNGYTF.